Below are 14 T cell receptor beta chains sequenced from a single sample in a study of T cell responses to AZD1222 COVID-19 vaccine. Profiled with immunoSEQ multiplex PCR; TCRdb holds only in-frame clones, not every one. This sample has 150,000 or so clones; about 90% occur once, and the top ten carry approximately 2%. The sequencing used peripheral blood, collected on day 0 of AZD1222 vaccination. Receptors were obtained from an adult in good health.

This chain uses TRBV10-1 with TRBJ2-1; 7 bases match TRBD1. Germline CDR1 reads WNHNN; CDR2 reads SYGVQD (reference sequence). Trimming at V came to 0 bases and at J to 15 bases, leaving 5 bases not matched to a gene. CDR3 length: 12 residues. CDR3 nucleotides: TGCGCCAGCAGTGAGTCCGACAGGGTGATGTTCTTC. This codes for CASSESDRVMFF.

This clone was observed a single time. The chain recombines TRBV3-1 (or the pseudogene TRBV3-2) with TRBJ1-1; a possible D gene is TRBD1 (5 bases). Germline lookup yields CDR1 LGHDT and CDR2 YNNKEL (reference sequence). This CDR3 is 13 amino acids long. The germline V and J ends were trimmed by 3 bases and 6 bases, with 11 bases remaining between them. The DNA for the CDR3 is TGTGCCAGCAGCCATACAGGAACCCCTGAAGCTTTCTTT. As protein: CASSHTGTPEAFF.

The genes are TRBV4-1 and TRBJ2-2; D remains ambiguous. This CDR3 has 17 amino acids. V lost 1 base to trimming and J lost 0 bases, with 12 bases between them. The germline gives CDR1 MGHRA, CDR2 YSYEKL. This chain's CDR3 is CASSQVFPRTNTGELFF. The CDR3 coding sequence is TGCGCCAGCAGCCAAGTGTTCCCGCGGACGAACACCGGGGAGCTGTTTTTT.

The chain recombines TRBV3-1 (or the pseudogene TRBV3-2) with TRBJ1-1, with 10 bases lining up with TRBD1. Germline trimming cut 3 bases from V and 4 bases from J; bases unmatched to any gene: 8. CDR1 and CDR2 from the germline V gene are LGHDT and YNNKEL (reference sequence). The CDR3 consists of 16 residues. CDR3 amino acids: CASSHQTGGGSTEAFF. CDR3 nucleotides: TGTGCCAGCAGCCACCAGACAGGGGGCGGTAGCACTGAAGCTTTCTTT.

In this sample, this clone turned up once. This chain uses TRBV10-3 with TRBJ1-5; D unresolved. Germline CDR1 ENHRY, CDR2 SYGVKD. The CDR3 has 13 amino acids. V dropped 4 bases and J dropped 4 bases, with 8 bases sitting between them. The CDR3 sequence: CAISGAVNQPQHF. The CDR3 DNA follows: TGTGCCATCAGTGGGGCAGTAAATCAGCCCCAGCATTTT.

The chain combines TRBV12-3 or TRBV12-4 with TRBJ1-3; D is unclear. V lost 5 bases, J lost 4 bases, and 3 bases lay in between. CDR3 size: 11 residues. The CDR3 loop reads CASSRGNTIYF. The CDR3, as DNA: TGTGCCAGCAGTAGGGGAAACACCATATATTTT.

V and J are TRBV9 and TRBJ1-2; D is undetermined. With 0 bases removed from V and 8 bases from J, the gap between germline ends came to 17 bases. CDR1 and CDR2 from the germline V gene are SGDLS and YYNGEE. The CDR3 sequence is 15 residues long. The CDR3 DNA follows: TGTGCCAGCAGCGTAGTGGGCAGCCTCGAAGAAGGCTACACCTTC. Protein product: CASSVVGSLEEGYTF.

CDR3 coding DNA: TGTGCCAGCAGTTACCCTCAGGGAGGCTACACCTTC. Translation: CASSYPQGGYTF. The V and J genes are TRBV6-5 and TRBJ1-2; D possibly corresponds to TRBD1 (5 bases). Germline V lookup: CDR1 MNHEY, CDR2 SVGAGI. Trimming left V 2 bases short and J 8 bases short, with 9 bases between. The CDR3 sequence is 12 residues long.

This chain links TRBV7-2 with TRBJ1-5; unclear D gene. Germline-derived CDR1 and CDR2 are SGHTA and FQGNSA. The CDR3 consists of 16 residues. V was shortened by 1 base and J by 0 bases, with 10 bases between the two germline ends. Here the CDR3 DNA reads TGTGCCAGCAGCTTAGAAGCGGGTTATAGCAATCAGCCCCAGCATTTT. The encoded protein is CASSLEAGYSNQPQHF.

The chain links TRBV28 to TRBJ2-7; 10 nucleotides align to TRBD2. Germline V CDR1 and CDR2: MDHEN, SYDVKM. The CDR3 is made up of 15 amino acids. V shed 6 bases and J 0 bases; nucleotides not matched to a gene: 5. For the CDR3, the DNA is TGTGCCAGCAGGGTGGTAGCGGGGGGCTCCTACGAGCAGTACTTC. Protein sequence: CASRVVAGGSYEQYF.

The CDR3 DNA follows: TGTGCCAGCAGTTTAGTCAGGGACGAGCAGTACTTC. This encodes CASSLVRDEQYF. The chain combines TRBV12-3 or TRBV12-4 with TRBJ2-7; TRBD1 is a possible D gene (5 bases). This CDR3 has 12 amino acids. Trimming shortened V by 1 base and J by 5 bases, and 6 bases separated the two germline ends.

This clone has only a few counts. This chain connects TRBV10-3 to TRBJ2-5; D may be TRBD1 (5 bases). The CDR3 totals 14 residues. CDR1 is ENHRY and CDR2 is SYGVKD in the germline V gene. V gave up 10 bases and J gave up 2 bases, with 17 bases separating them. CDR3 DNA: TGTGCCACCTCGAGCCCTGACAGTCAAGAGACCCAGTACTTC. Translating it yields CATSSPDSQETQYF.

The V gene is TRBV5-5, the J gene TRBJ2-5, with D perhaps TRBD1 or TRBD2 (5 bases each). CDR1 is SGHKS and CDR2 is YYEKEE in the germline V gene (reference sequence). The CDR3 sequence is 14 residues long. V lost 4 bases to trimming and J lost 0 bases, with 10 bases between them. The DNA for the CDR3 is TGTGCCAGCAGCCAAGAGGGACACCAAGAGACCCAGTACTTC. It is translated as CASSQEGHQETQYF.

Here the CDR3 reads CASSLTGNSAEQYF. In DNA form, the CDR3 reads TGTGCCAGCAGCTTAACGGGAAATAGCGCCGAGCAGTACTTC. The rearrangement links TRBV7-3 to TRBJ2-7; possibly TRBD2 for D (5 bases). Per germline, CDR1 SGHTA and CDR2 FQGTGA. The length of the CDR3 is 14 residues. V lost 0 bases and J lost 6, with 12 bases in between.